Sequencing of this TCR beta chain was carried out in a study of early T cells in non-severe SARS-CoV-2 infection. TCRdb re-called the 5' RACE reads through MiXCR, storing one row per CDR3 protein. The sample carries roughly 61,000 distinct CDR3 sequences, under 15% recorded once. Germline V CDR1 and CDR2: GTSNPN, SVGIG (reference sequence). The CDR3 runs to 11 residues. Trimming took off 8 bases at V and 4 bases at J, with 9 bases between the two ends. V usage is TRBV30 and J usage is TRBJ1-3; no definite D call. The receptor comes from an adult who was a healthcare worker with PCR-confirmed SARS-CoV-2 infection or an uninfected control (not recorded which). This material consisted of whole blood, taken at baseline. CDR3 bases: TGTGCCGGTACGGCGGGAAACACCATATATTTT. Translation: CAGTAGNTIYF.